This T cell receptor beta chain was observed in a study of naive and memory T cell subsets. Study outcomes and limitations: Potentially, T cell activation and differentiation skew this RNA-based measurement.

Trimming left V 5 bases short and J 2 bases short, with 10 bases between. Germline CDR1 MNHEY, CDR2 SMNVEV (reference sequence). The CDR3 length is 13 residues. Alpha and beta constant region primers primed reverse transcription for blood and skin samples. Each CDR3 protein gets one entry after TCRdb re-called the UMI-ligation and nested PCR reads with MiXCR. The top ten clones hold almost 7% of a sample with 15,000 to 20,000 distinct CDR3 sequences, 8% to 10% of them seen once. Treatment meaning: skin biopsy from PPD injection site in Mantoux-positive individual. Cells were not sorted; total RNA input targeted about 1 to 1000 ng. This clonotype was detected a few times. Its cognate antigen is unknown.

The clonotype comes from an adult in good health. The chain recombines TRBV27 with TRBJ2-7; weak D call: TRBD2 (5 bases). This specimen consisted of skin, obtained from a tuberculin skin test site. The CDR3 sequence is CASSNTGTYEQYF. As DNA, the CDR3 is TGTGCCAGCAGTAATACCGGGACCTACGAGCAGTACTTC.